The entry that follows covers one T cell receptor beta chain sequence. Antigen: not known. There are 14 residues in the CDR3. Trimming removed 6 bases at V and 0 bases at J, with 8 bases between. Per germline, CDR1 SGHTA and CDR2 FQGNSA. These data originate in a study of T cell clonotyping in hematopoietic cell transplantation. Notes on the study in general: Recipient TCR diversity dropped after transplant; expanded clonotypes rose from day 30 to 180.

Using immunoSEQ multiplex PCR, the repertoire was profiled, and TCRdb retains in-frame clones only, with some absent. Counted here are roughly 13,000 clones, just over 95% occurring once; the ten biggest clones make up less than 4.5%. The starting material was peripheral blood mononuclear cells, obtained 30 days after allogeneic stem cell transplant. The clonotype was recovered from a female patient in her forties or fifties who had an allogeneic stem cell transplant from an unrelated donor, so T cells may come from the graft donor. Some clones in this sample may be carry-over from other donors' samples. The rearrangement joins TRBV7-2 to TRBJ2-2; D not resolved. Here the CDR3 reads CASRPDPNTGELFF. DNA for the CDR3: TGTGCCAGCAGACCGGACCCGAACACCGGGGAGCTGTTTTTT.